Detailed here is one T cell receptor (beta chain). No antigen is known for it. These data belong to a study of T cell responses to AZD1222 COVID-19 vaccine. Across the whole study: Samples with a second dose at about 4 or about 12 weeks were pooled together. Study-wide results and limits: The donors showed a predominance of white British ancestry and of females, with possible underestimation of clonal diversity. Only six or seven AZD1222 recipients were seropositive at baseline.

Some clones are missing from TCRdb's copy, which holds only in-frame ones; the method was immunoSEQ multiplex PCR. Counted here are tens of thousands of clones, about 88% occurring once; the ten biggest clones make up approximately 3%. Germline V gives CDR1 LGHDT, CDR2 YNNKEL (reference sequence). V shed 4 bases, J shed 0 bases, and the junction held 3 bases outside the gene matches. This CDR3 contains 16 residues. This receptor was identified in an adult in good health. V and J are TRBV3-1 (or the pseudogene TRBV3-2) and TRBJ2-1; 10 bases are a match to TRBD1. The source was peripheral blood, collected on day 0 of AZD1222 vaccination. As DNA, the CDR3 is TGTGCCAGCAGCCCGACAGGGGGCAGCTCCTACAATGAGCAGTTCTTC. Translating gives CASSPTGGSSYNEQFF.